This T cell receptor (beta chain) emerged from a study of blood T cells in healthy people across ages (dated by TCRdb to between 2015 and 2016). About the investigation overall: In model experiments, roughly one uniquely barcoded TCR beta cDNA molecule per two T cells was captured by template switching. The study analyzed two additional independent replicas of 1 million unique cDNA reads from the same blood draw for two donors, one aged 18 to 30 and one aged 80 or older. Donors of different ages were randomly distributed across sequencing lanes to avoid experimental bias. To track age-related changes in TCR beta repertoire diversity, the study relied on deep sequencing normalized with unique cDNA molecular identifiers. Donors were grouped into four age groups: young (average approximately 16 years), middle-aged (roughly 38), aged (around 66) and long-lived (roughly 80). Beyond this particular receptor, the publication reports: The long-lived group showed more naive CD4+ T cells, fewer expanded clones and increased TCR diversity than the aged group, suggesting age selection. Since profiling was done on bulk unsorted PBMCs, naive and antigen-experienced compartments could not be conclusively compared. Observed TCR beta diversity per million T cells fell roughly linearly with age, and a significant reduction was already apparent by age about 43. Donor CMV infection status was unknown, potentially confounding age-related changes in expanded clonotypes. Total diversity estimates from one million sequenced T cells were considered lower bounds and underestimates. Observed TCR beta diversity correlated strongly with the percentage of naive T cells measured by flow cytometry.

The CDR3 starts with the cysteine, ends with the phenylalanine, and has 12 residues. This entry keeps only the CDR3 DNA: 36 bases, framed from base 1. Cut back by 7 bases and 8 bases, the V and J ends lie 13 bases apart. The germline V gene supplies CDR1 MDHEN and CDR2 SYDVKM. Library preparation used 5' RACE. The listed sequencing device is Illumina HiSeq 2500. A second PCR of roughly 7 to 12 cycles was run with a J-beta primer mix and a sample-barcoded 5' primer. A template-switch 5' adaptor carrying 12 random nucleotides introduced a unique molecular identifier onto each TCR beta cDNA molecule. At least 2.5 million CDR3-containing paired-end reads were obtained from each sample. All of the RNA was converted into first-strand cDNA using the Mint cDNA synthesis kit, with a TRBC-specific oligonucleotide serving as the primer. Following uracil-DNA glycosylase treatment, all cDNA underwent a first 18-cycle PCR with the universal primers M1SS and BC2_uni_R. The study's own analysis went as follows. Normalization of each sample was performed by random selection of 1 million high-quality reads, each carrying a distinct molecular identifier. Instead of being binned into consensus sequences, reads with shared molecular identifiers were discarded. MiTCR, with a Q25 quality threshold and the strictest error-elimination algorithm, was used for CDR3 identification, clonotype clustering and error correction. A nonparametric unseen species model using Euler transformation provided a lower-bound estimate of total TCR beta diversity. TCRdb passed the public sequencing reads through fastp at Q25 and MiXCR, retaining productive beta sequences. Identical CDR3 proteins give one entry, which carries the most common genes and DNA. The V and J calls follow TCRdb's processing rather than the paper's. The sample has 550,000 to 750,000 distinct CDR3 sequences on record, roughly 20% of them singletons. 3.6% of the sample is held by the ten biggest clonotypes.

The roughly 37 donors, aged roughly 6 to 95 years, were systemically healthy Caucasian individuals from Russia. Each donor gave ten milliliters of peripheral blood, drawn into EDTA-treated Vacutainer tubes. Ficoll-Paque density-gradient centrifugation was used to isolate PBMCs, with at least 6.5 million per sample. Trizol reagent was used to extract total RNA from the PBMCs, yielding at least 5 micrograms per sample. For every donor, flow cytometry on a PBMC aliquot measured the percentage of naive CD45RAhigh/CD27high T cells. This clonotype was observed a few times. Its cognate antigen has yet to be identified. No base quality information exists; no much larger clone differs at one position.

Sequences were obtained from blood. This sequence uses TRBV28 and TRBJ2-3; the D gene may be TRBD1 or TRBD2, since each aligns over 5 bases. The TCR sequence derives from a man in his 70s in good health. The bases read TGTGCCAGCACCCGTCATGGGGGTACGCAGTATTTT. Its translation is CASTRHGGTQYF.